Below, 5 T cell receptor beta chains from the same sample are listed, as sequenced in a study of graft-versus-host responses after intestinal transplantation. Produced via immunoSEQ multiplex PCR; TCRdb's table is partial and in-frame only. The profile shows around 64,000 clones, almost 95% of them singletons. These TCRs are of unknown antigen specificity. Sequences were derived from unstimulated CD4+ T cells sorted from spleen or lymph node cells, sampled before transplant. These receptor sequences come from a human donor who was the organ donor for an intestinal transplant.

CDR3: CASSYHGQANYGYTF. The CDR3 DNA reads TGTGCCAGCAGTTACCATGGACAGGCTAACTATGGCTACACCTTC. V is TRBV6-6 and J is TRBJ1-2; 7 bases are shared with TRBD1. CDR3 size: 15 residues. V shed 2 bases, J shed 0 bases, and the junction held 3 bases outside the gene matches. Germline CDR1 MNHNY, CDR2 SVGAGI (reference sequence).

The chain couples TRBV18 to TRBJ1-2, with 11 bases identical to TRBD1. The CDR3 is made up of 18 amino acids. The germline CDR1 and CDR2 sequences are KGHSH and LQKENI. After removal of 2 bases from V and 7 bases from J, the junction contained 15 bases not matched to a gene. The CDR3 spells CASSPIESGTGGSGGYTF. CDR3 nucleotide sequence: TGTGCCAGCTCACCAATAGAATCCGGGACAGGGGGTTCAGGTGGCTACACCTTC.

This chain links TRBV29-1 with TRBJ1-2, with 9 bases lining up with TRBD1. CDR1 is SQVTM, CDR2 ANQGSEA, per germline. The CDR3 has 13 residues. The V gene end was trimmed by 5 bases and the J gene end by 2 bases; junction bases not matched to a gene: 3. In nucleotides, the CDR3 is TGCAGCGTTTCCGGGACAGGGAACTATGGCTACACCTTC. It encodes CSVSGTGNYGYTF.

The chain couples TRBV5-1 to TRBJ2-3; weak D call: TRBD1 (6 bases). The CDR3 runs 13 residues. Germline CDR1 SGHRS, CDR2 YFSETQ. Trimming shortened V by 4 bases and J by 2 bases, and 8 bases separated the two germline ends. The CDR3 here is CASSRDTTDTQYF. The CDR3, as DNA: TGCGCCAGCAGCCGGGACACCACAGATACGCAGTATTTT.

This clone was picked up a small number of times. The rearrangement joins TRBV19 to TRBJ1-2, with unresolved D. Germline values: CDR1 LNHDA, CDR2 SQIVND (reference sequence). Trimming removed 6 bases at V and 2 bases at J, with 16 bases between. The CDR3 has 15 residues. The CDR3 spells CASRRFPTANYGYTF. The CDR3 coding sequence is TGTGCCAGTAGACGGTTCCCGACGGCGAACTATGGCTACACCTTC. The variable domain in full, completed from reference TRBV19 and TRBJ1-2, reads DGGITQSPKYLFRKEGQNVTLSCEQNLNHDAMYWYRQDPGQGLRLIYYSQIVNDFQKGDIAEGYSVSREKKESFPLTVTSAQKNPTAFYLCASRRFPTANYGYTFGSGTRLTVV.